Each of the 30 T cell receptor beta chains below was sequenced from the same sample in a study of post-analysis software for immune sequencing data. Study-wide findings and caveats: Controls showed lower frequencies than patients for roughly five TRBV segments, and TRBV5-6, TRBV5-1 and TRBV20-1 were among these.

cDNA libraries of TCR beta carried unique molecular identifiers. TCRdb used MiXCR to reprocess the PCR reads, holding one entry per CDR3 protein. Of about 540,000 distinct CDR3 sequences in the sample, approximately 31% were seen once. The antigens for these receptors are not known. The sample consisted of blood. These receptors originate from a girl aged 2-17 years with multiple sclerosis.

This sequence joins TRBV2 and TRBJ1-2; D unclear. The germline V and J ends were trimmed by 4 bases and 0 bases, with 9 bases remaining between them. Germline-derived CDR1 and CDR2 are SNHLY and FYNNEI. CDR3 size: 14 residues. The CDR3 region is CASSAALANYGYTF. Written as DNA, the CDR3 is TGTGCCAGCAGTGCCGCCCTCGCTAACTATGGCTACACCTTC.

In its sample, this clonotype was seen a few times. The gene calls are TRBV29-1 and TRBJ2-4, with 11 positions matching TRBD1. Germline V lookup: CDR1 SQVTM, CDR2 ANQGSEA. CDR3 length: 14 residues. J gave up 13 bases and V 4 bases, and 12 bases lay outside the gene matches. CDR3 amino acids: CSVVSGQGARKQYF. As DNA, the CDR3 is TGCAGCGTTGTGTCTGGACAGGGGGCGCGGAAGCAGTACTTC.

This clonotype has only a few counts. CDR3 loop: CSVVNTEAFF. CDR3 coding DNA: TGCAGCGTTGTCAATACAGAAGCTTTCTTT. The rearrangement uses TRBV29-1 and TRBJ1-1; D is uncertain. CDR3 length: 10 amino acids. V dropped 4 bases and J dropped 8 bases, with 8 bases sitting between them. Germline V gene lookup returns CDR1 SQVTM and CDR2 ANQGSEA. The variable domain in full, with the rest retrieved from reference TRBV29-1 and TRBJ1-1, is SAVISQKPSRDICQRGTSLTIQCQVDSQVTMMFWYRQQPGQSLTLIATANQGSEATYESGFVIDKFPISRPNLTFSTLTVSNMSPEDSSIYLCSVVNTEAFFGQGTRLTVV.

The V and J genes are TRBV24-1 and TRBJ2-7, with TRBD2 matching 10 bases. Germline-derived CDR1 and CDR2 are KGHDR and SFDVKD. This CDR3 contains 14 residues. With 2 bases clipped from V and 10 bases from J, the junction kept 7 bases outside the gene matches. CDR3 sequence reads: CATSDYSGGQAQYF. Here the CDR3 DNA reads TGTGCCACCAGTGATTATAGCGGGGGGCAGGCTCAGTACTTC.

This clonotype was seen more than once but under ten times. The genes are TRBV12-3 or TRBV12-4 and TRBJ2-5, with 8 bases that match TRBD1. The CDR3 covers 14 residues. V dropped 7 bases and J dropped 5; count of bases not matched to a gene: 9. The CDR3 nucleotides are TGTGCCAGCACCCCCGGACAGGGTTTGGAGACCCAGTACTTC. It yields the protein CASTPGQGLETQYF.

The chain recombines TRBV12-3 or TRBV12-4 with TRBJ1-1; 8 positions match TRBD1. Unmatched junction bases numbered 3, after V lost 2 bases and J lost 1 base. This CDR3 has 15 residues. CDR3 nucleotide sequence: TGTGCCAGCAGTTTAAAAGGACAGGGGAACACTGAAGCTTTCTTT. Translated: CASSLKGQGNTEAFF.

The chain combines TRBV20-1 with TRBJ1-1, with 8 bases matching TRBD1. Germline CDR1 reads DFQATT; CDR2 reads SNEGSKA (reference sequence). This CDR3 contains 17 residues. V trimming: 3 bases; J trimming: 0 bases; junction bases outside the gene matches: 12. The CDR3 nucleotides read TGCAGTGCTAGGTCGGACAGGGCTTCCAGAATGAACACTGAAGCTTTCTTT. Its protein product is CSARSDRASRMNTEAFF.

This chain links TRBV2 with TRBJ2-5; TRBD2 matches 12 bases. Germline trimming cut 6 bases from V and 4 bases from J; bases unmatched to any gene: 6. CDR1 and CDR2 from the germline V gene are SNHLY and FYNNEI. This CDR3 is 15 amino acids long. The CDR3 reads CASSAELAGGETQYF. For the CDR3, the DNA is TGTGCCAGCAGCGCAGAACTAGCGGGGGGAGAGACCCAGTACTTC. The entire variable domain, with the rest obtained from reference TRBV2 and TRBJ2-5, is as follows: EPEVTQTPSHQVTQMGQEVILRCVPISNHLYFYWYRQILGQKVEFLVSFYNNEISEKSEIFDDQFSVERPDGSNFTLKIRSTKLEDSAMYFCASSAELAGGETQYFGPGTRLLVL.

The chain links TRBV11-2 to TRBJ2-3, with 10 bases that match TRBD1. Germline V gives CDR1 SGHAT, CDR2 FQNNGV. The V and J ends lost 6 bases and 8 bases, in that order; junction bases with no gene match: 11. The CDR3 spans 15 residues. The CDR3: CASRSVRQGAGTQYF. CDR3 DNA sequence: TGTGCCAGCAGGAGTGTCCGACAGGGGGCAGGTACGCAGTATTTT.

Points on this clonotype: Mismatch with germline at one junction end may stem from a read error. This chain connects TRBV27 to TRBJ2-3, with a possible D match to TRBD1 (6 bases). The CDR3 runs to 15 residues. Germline lookup yields CDR1 MNHEY and CDR2 SMNVEV (reference sequence). Here the CDR3 reads CASSRRQASTDTRYF. The DNA of the CDR3 is TGTGCCAGCAGTCGGCGACAGGCTAGCACAGATACGCGGTATTTT.

Notes on this clonotype: A junction end diverges from the germline sequence, so it may reflect a read error. The chain has TRBV20-1 and TRBJ2-5; the match to TRBD2 covers 7 bases. CDR3 length: 15 residues. CDR1 is DFQATT, CDR2 SNEGSKA, per germline (reference sequence). CDR3 sequence reads: CSASTRLAAKEAQYF. CDR3 DNA: TGCAGTGCTAGCACGCGACTAGCCGCTAAAGAGGCCCAGTACTTC.

With regard to this clonotype: At one boundary the junction diverges from the germline segment, which might be a read error. The chain uses TRBV4-1 and TRBJ2-2, with D unclear. In germline, CDR1 is MGHRA, CDR2 YSYEKL. The CDR3 runs 14 residues. CDR3 bases: TGCACCAGCAGCCAACTGCAGGTCACCGGGGAGCTGTTTTTT. Protein: CTSSQLQVTGELFF.

This clonotype was seen a handful of times. As DNA, the CDR3 is TGCGCCAGCAGCTTGGCCTTTCGGGTGTACGGCACTGAAGCTTTCTTT. Translating it yields CASSLAFRVYGTEAFF. This chain uses TRBV5-1 with TRBJ1-1, with no clear D. The germline V gene encodes CDR1 SGHRS and CDR2 YFSETQ. This CDR3 has 16 residues. V lost 0 bases to trimming and J lost 4 bases, with 16 bases between them.

This clonotype has a handful of counts. The V call is TRBV25-1, the J call TRBJ2-5; 10 bases fit TRBD2. V lost 3 bases to trimming and J lost 5 bases; unmatched junction nucleotides: 3. The length of the CDR3 is 14 residues. Germline V gene data show CDR1 as MGHDK and CDR2 as SYGVNS. The CDR3 nucleotides read TGTGCCAGCAGTGACCTAGCGGGGGTGGAGACCCAGTACTTC. Protein: CASSDLAGVETQYF. Full variable domain (rest looked up from reference TRBV25-1 and TRBJ2-5): EADIYQTPRYLVIGTGKKITLECSQTMGHDKMYWYQQDPGMELHLIHYSYGVNSTEKGDLSSESTVSRIRTEHFPLTLESARPSHTSQYLCASSDLAGVETQYFGPGTRLLVL.

Remarks on this clonotype: An end of the junction differs from the germline gene, which may be a read error. CDR3 sequence: CSAHSRDRGSSEQYF. CDR3 nucleotides: TGCAGTGCCCACTCCCGGGACAGGGGGTCCTCCGAGCAGTACTTC. The V gene is TRBV20-1, the J gene TRBJ2-7; 11 nucleotides match TRBD1. Germline assignment: CDR1 DFQATT and CDR2 SNEGSKA (reference sequence). The CDR3 loop spans 15 amino acids.

The CDR3: CSVGTSRAPYEQYF. In DNA form, the CDR3 reads TGCAGTGTCGGGACTAGTCGGGCTCCTTACGAGCAGTACTTC. The rearrangement joins TRBV20-1 to TRBJ2-7, with 8 bases that match TRBD2. CDR3 length: 14 amino acids. V trimming: 7 bases; J trimming: 4 bases; junction bases outside the gene matches: 12. The germline CDR1 and CDR2 sequences are DFQATT and SNEGSKA (reference sequence).

V and J are TRBV5-4 and TRBJ2-5, with a tentative D call TRBD1 (6 bases). The CDR3 covers 16 residues. Germline CDR1 SGHNT, CDR2 YYREEE (reference sequence). V lost 4 bases and J 2 bases, leaving 18 bases between the germline ends. The CDR3 nucleotides read TGTGCCAGCAGCGGACCCAGCAGGGGAAAACAAGAGACCCAGTACTTC. It is translated as CASSGPSRGKQETQYF.

This clonotype was counted between two and nine times. The chain joins TRBV20-1 to TRBJ2-5; weak D call: TRBD1 (5 bases). V lost 6 bases to trimming and J lost 4 bases, with 6 bases between them. Germline CDR1 DFQATT, CDR2 SNEGSKA (reference sequence). This CDR3 is 10 amino acids long. CDR3 in amino acids: CSAQGETQYF. Written as DNA, the CDR3 is TGCAGTGCCCAGGGAGAGACCCAGTACTTC.

This clonotype was seen a handful of times. The chain's CDR3 is CASSPRGRGGKDTQYF. For the CDR3, the DNA is TGTGCCAGCAGCCCTCGGGGTCGCGGGGGTAAAGATACGCAGTATTTT. The chain employs TRBV12-3 or TRBV12-4 and TRBJ2-3, with 7 bases aligning to TRBD2. The CDR3 totals 16 residues. V was clipped by 6 bases and J by 5 bases; unmatched bases: 14.

This clonotype was detected only a few times. The chain's CDR3 is CSARDLGGASETQYF. The CDR3 bases are TGCAGTGCTAGAGATCTCGGGGGGGCTTCGGAGACCCAGTACTTC. J is TRBJ2-5 and V is TRBV20-1; 8 bases line up with TRBD2. CDR3 length: 15 residues. Germline V CDR1 and CDR2: DFQATT, SNEGSKA (reference sequence). The V segment lost 0 bases and the J segment 5 bases; nucleotides outside the gene matches: 8.

This chain uses TRBV29-1 with TRBJ2-7; D tentatively reads TRBD1 or TRBD2 (7 bases each). Germline V gene data show CDR1 as SQVTM and CDR2 as ANQGSEA. This CDR3 has 15 residues. V lost 3 bases, J lost 3 bases, and 18 bases lay in between. CDR3 residues: CSVDSPRGGSYEQYF. CDR3 sequence (DNA): TGCAGCGTTGATTCGCCCAGGGGGGGAAGCTACGAGCAGTACTTC.

The chain combines TRBV7-6 with TRBJ1-2, with 7 bases fitting TRBD1. The junction had 4 bases not matched to a gene; V was cut back by 0 bases and J by 3 bases. CDR3 length: 15 residues. CDR1 and CDR2 (germline): SGHVS, FNYEAQ. CDR3 region: CASSLALGGDYGYTF. In DNA, the CDR3 is TGTGCCAGCAGCTTAGCGCTAGGGGGCGACTATGGCTACACCTTC.

The CDR3: CASSARVGTLYGYTF. As DNA, the CDR3 is TGTGCCAGCAGCGCAAGGGTAGGGACTCTATATGGCTACACCTTC. The rearrangement links TRBV6-1 to TRBJ1-2, with D perhaps matching TRBD1 (5 bases). This CDR3 has 15 amino acids. With 6 bases removed from V and 5 bases from J, the gap between germline ends came to 19 bases. Germline V gene lookup returns CDR1 MNHNS and CDR2 SASEGT.

This clonotype was seen more than once but under ten times. CDR3 nucleotide sequence: TGCGCCAGCAGCCAAGACCCGTGGGGAGGGCTGGTGAACACTGAAGCTTTCTTT. Translation gives CASSQDPWGGLVNTEAFF. The chain joins TRBV4-1 to TRBJ1-1; D not certain. The CDR3 spans 18 residues. Germline V gene lookup returns CDR1 MGHRA and CDR2 YSYEKL. V was pared by 0 bases and J by 0 bases, with 17 bases between.

The rearrangement uses TRBV4-2 and TRBJ2-1, with D possibly matching TRBD2 (6 bases). Trimming removed 3 bases from V and 3 bases from J, with 12 bases in between. There are 15 residues in the CDR3. The germline gives CDR1 LGHNA, CDR2 YNFKEQ. The CDR3 region has the DNA TGTGCCAGCAGCCAGTGGGGGGAGCGCTACAATGAGCAGTTCTTC. It translates to CASSQWGERYNEQFF.

This chain links TRBV27 with TRBJ2-5; a weak D match, TRBD1 (6 bases). In germline, CDR1 is MNHEY, CDR2 SMNVEV (reference sequence). The CDR3 loop spans 13 amino acids. The V and J ends lost 5 bases and 5 bases respectively, with 12 bases between them. Here the CDR3 reads CASSNRVGETQYF. The CDR3 coding sequence is TGTGCCAGCAGTAACAGGGTGGGGGAGACCCAGTACTTC.

This clonotype was seen only a few times. The V and J genes are TRBV9 and TRBJ2-1, with TRBD1 as a possible D gene (6 bases). The CDR3 is made up of 15 amino acids. Trimming cost V 4 bases and J 0 bases, with 11 bases left between them. Germline V gene data show CDR1 as SGDLS and CDR2 as YYNGEE. The CDR3 sequence: CASSPGQNSYNEQFF. CDR3 DNA: TGTGCCAGCAGCCCTGGACAGAACTCCTACAATGAGCAGTTCTTC.

The chain uses TRBV20-1 and TRBJ2-1; maybe TRBD1 (5 bases). With 3 bases removed from V and 9 bases from J, the gap between germline ends came to 9 bases. The V gene's germline CDR1 is DFQATT and CDR2 SNEGSKA (reference sequence). The CDR3 is 11 residues long. The CDR3 sequence: CSASKGVEQFF. The DNA of the CDR3 is TGCAGTGCTAGCAAAGGGGTTGAGCAGTTCTTC.

This clonotype occurred a few times. The chain links TRBV20-1 to TRBJ2-3; D gene ambiguous. CDR3 size: 13 residues. Germline V gene lookup returns CDR1 DFQATT and CDR2 SNEGSKA (reference sequence). V was clipped by 6 bases and J by 0 bases, with 10 bases between them. CDR3 coding DNA: TGCAGTGCCCCTGTTTCTAGCACAGATACGCAGTATTTT. It yields the protein CSAPVSSTDTQYF.

J is TRBJ1-2 and V is TRBV12-3 or TRBV12-4, with a weak D call TRBD1 (5 bases). This CDR3 is built from 15 residues. V was trimmed by 1 base and J by 5 bases, leaving 14 bases between them. The CDR3 nucleotides read TGTGCCAGCAGTTTAGGGCAGGGACGGGGATATGGCTACACCTTC. Translated: CASSLGQGRGYGYTF.